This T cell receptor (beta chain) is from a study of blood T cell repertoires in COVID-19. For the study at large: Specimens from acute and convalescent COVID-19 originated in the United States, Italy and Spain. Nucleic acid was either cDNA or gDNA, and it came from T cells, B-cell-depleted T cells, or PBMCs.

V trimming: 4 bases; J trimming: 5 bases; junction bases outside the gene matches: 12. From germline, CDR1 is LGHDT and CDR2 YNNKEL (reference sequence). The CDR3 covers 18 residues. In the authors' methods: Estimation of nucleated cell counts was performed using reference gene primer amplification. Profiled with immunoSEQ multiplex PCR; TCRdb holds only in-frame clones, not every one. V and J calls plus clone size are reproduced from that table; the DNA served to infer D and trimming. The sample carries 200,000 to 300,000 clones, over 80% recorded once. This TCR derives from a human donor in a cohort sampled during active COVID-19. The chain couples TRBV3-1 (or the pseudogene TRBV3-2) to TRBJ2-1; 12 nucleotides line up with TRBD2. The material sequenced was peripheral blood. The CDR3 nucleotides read TGTGCCAGCAGCCGTTTGACTAGCGGGAGCCCAGATAACAATGAGCAGTTCTTC. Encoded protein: CASSRLTSGSPDNNEQFF.